This TCR beta chain comes out of a study of control samples from healthy donors and cancer patients. Profiled with immunoSEQ multiplex PCR; TCRdb holds only in-frame clones, not every one. The sample lists 150,000 to 200,000 clones; just over 85% were seen once. The V gene's germline CDR1 is DFQATT and CDR2 SNEGSKA (reference sequence). This CDR3 has 11 residues. V lost 6 bases and J lost 6, with 11 bases in between. The gene calls are TRBV20-1 and TRBJ1-2, with a tentative D call TRBD1 (6 bases). This TCR derives from a man between 18 and 29 years old in good health. The source material was blood. CDR3 sequence (DNA): TGCAGTGCGAACCCAGGGGATGGCTACACCTTC. Its protein product is CSANPGDGYTF.